A selection of T cell receptor beta chains follows, all from one sample in a study of shared clonotypes between healthy human individuals. Using immunoSEQ multiplex PCR, the repertoire was profiled, and TCRdb retains in-frame clones only, with some absent. The sample shows roughly 1,800,000 clones, 85% to 95% of them seen only once. Sequences were obtained from naive CD8+ T cells sorted from blood. All receptors derive from a man aged 18 to 29 in good health. Each CDR3 is given with its conserved first and last residue. The D gene is left open where the match is weak. Some rows have no size entry. The others give once, few or many, or a class for an expanded clone.

CDR3 length	D gene	V gene	J gene	clone size	CDR3 DNA	CDR3 protein
14	-	TRBV10-2	TRBJ1-2	-	TGCGCCAGCAGGTACCTTGAGGGAGACTATGGCTACACCTTC	CASRYLEGDYGYTF
17	-	TRBV5-1	TRBJ2-7	-	TGCGCCAGCAGCGAGGAGACCCAGGGCAGGGCTTCCTACGAGCAGTACTTC	CASSEETQGRASYEQYF
15	TRBD2	TRBV13	TRBJ2-1	-	TGTGCCAGCAGTCCTAGCGGGGGGGCCGAGGATGAGCAGTTCTTC	CASSPSGGAEDEQFF
14	-	TRBV5-4	TRBJ1-1	-	TGTGCCAGCAGCAATACCGAGCGGGCCACTGAAGCTTTCTTT	CASSNTERATEAFF
16	TRBD2	TRBV7-3	TRBJ2-7	-	TGTGCCAGCAGCTTAACGAGAGCGGGGGCCGCCTACGAGCAGTACTTC	CASSLTRAGAAYEQYF
15	-	TRBV4-1	TRBJ2-5	-	TGCGCCAGCAGCCAAGCCCCCATCGGGGCGGAGACCCAGTACTTC	CASSQAPIGAETQYF
13	-	TRBV30	TRBJ1-1	-	TGTGCCTGGAGCCGGGCAGCTAACACTGAAGCTTTCTTT	CAWSRAANTEAFF
16	-	TRBV28	TRBJ2-7	-	TGTGCCAGCAGTTCACCGGACAGCGAGGGGACCTACGAGCAGTACTTC	CASSSPDSEGTYEQYF
18	TRBD1	TRBV5-1	TRBJ2-6	-	TGCGCCAGCAGCTTTCGTTCCACAGGGGGCTCTGGGGCCAACGTCCTGACTTTC	CASSFRSTGGSGANVLTF
14	-	TRBV7-9	TRBJ2-1	-	TGTGCCAGCCATCCAAGCGGGTCCCCTGATGAGCAGTTCTTC	CASHPSGSPDEQFF
13	TRBD1	TRBV28	TRBJ1-4	-	TGTGCCGCCCAGGGGGCAACTAATGAAAAACTGTTTTTT	CAAQGATNEKLFF
16	-	TRBV4-1	TRBJ2-7	-	TGCGCCAGCAGCCAAGAAAGGGACGTCAGGGCCTACGAGCAGTACTTC	CASSQERDVRAYEQYF
14	TRBD1	TRBV5-6	TRBJ2-7	-	TGTGCCAGCAGCGCGGCCGGGACAGTCTACGAGCAGTACTTC	CASSAAGTVYEQYF
11	-	TRBV29-1	TRBJ2-5	-	-	CSVGQGAFWDF
14	TRBD1	TRBV7-9	TRBJ1-1	-	TGTGCCAGCAGCTTAGCGCGGACAGGGCTTGAAGCTTTCTTT	CASSLARTGLEAFF
12	-	TRBV6-5	TRBJ1-2	-	TGTGCCAGCAGTTCTCCCTTAATGGGCTACACCTTC	CASSSPLMGYTF
16	TRBD2	TRBV4-2	TRBJ2-5	-	TGTGCCAGCAGCCAAGAGACTAGCGGAGACTTCGAGACCCAGTACTTC	CASSQETSGDFETQYF
15	TRBD1	TRBV29-1	TRBJ1-2	-	TGCAGCGTGGAGCTATTCGGACAGGACCCTCAGGGCTACACCTTC	CSVELFGQDPQGYTF
16	TRBD2	TRBV5-1	TRBJ2-1	-	TGCGCCAGCAGCTCCCAGGCGGGGGGTGCGGACAATGAGCAGTTCTTC	CASSSQAGGADNEQFF
15	TRBD1	TRBV6-5	TRBJ2-7	-	TGTGCCAGCAGTTACACGGGGACAGGGGGCTACGAGCAGTACTTC	CASSYTGTGGYEQYF
15	-	TRBV4-1	TRBJ1-1	few	TGCGCCAGCAGCCAGGAGGACGGAATGAACACTGAAGCTTTCTTT	CASSQEDGMNTEAFF
14	TRBD1	TRBV28	TRBJ2-7	-	TGTGCCAGCAGTTTAATAGGAACAGGGGGCGAGGAGTACTTC	CASSLIGTGGEEYF
15	TRBD1	TRBV6-6	TRBJ2-2	-	TGTGCCAGCAGTTACACCGGACAGGGGTCTGTGGAGCTGTTTTTT	CASSYTGQGSVELFF
11	-	TRBV7-9	TRBJ1-2	few	TGTGCCAGCAGCTTAGAGGGTGGCTACACCTTC	CASSLEGGYTF
15	TRBD1	TRBV27	TRBJ1-2	-	TGTGCCAGCAGTCCGGACAGGGCCAGAGGCTATGGCTACACCTTC	CASSPDRARGYGYTF
15	TRBD1	TRBV29-1	TRBJ2-7	-	TGCAGCGTTGAACCAGAGGGACAGGGGGTCTACGAGCAGTACTTC	CSVEPEGQGVYEQYF
18	TRBD2	TRBV6-4	TRBJ2-3	-	TGTGCCAGCAGTGACGACGGACTAGCGGGAGGGGACACAGATACGCAGTATTTT	CASSDDGLAGGDTDTQYF
14	-	TRBV28	TRBJ1-5	-	TGTGCCAGCAGTTTGAGGGGGAGCAATCAGCCCCAGCATTTT	CASSLRGSNQPQHF
16	TRBD2	TRBV4-1	TRBJ2-4	-	TGCGCCAGCAGCCACATAGGGACTAGCGCGGAAAACATTCAGTACTTC	CASSHIGTSAENIQYF
12	-	TRBV7-9	TRBJ2-7	-	TGTGCCAGCAGCTTCCGAGTAGACGAGCAGTACTTC	CASSFRVDEQYF
15	-	TRBV28	TRBJ1-6	-	TGTGCCAGCAGTTTTGTTGGCAGGGAAGATTCACCCCTCCACTTT	CASSFVGREDSPLHF
11	-	TRBV4-1	TRBJ2-7	-	TGCGCCAGCAGCCAGGGGTTAGAGCAGTACTTC	CASSQGLEQYF
13	-	TRBV7-9	TRBJ1-1	-	TGTGCCAGCAGCTTAAGCAGTACCACTGAAGCTTTCTTT	CASSLSSTTEAFF
15	-	TRBV6-1	TRBJ1-4	-	TGTGCCAGCAGTGAATATCGCCAGGGAGGAGAAAAACTGTTTTTT	CASSEYRQGGEKLFF
15	TRBD1	TRBV7-9	TRBJ2-5	-	TGTGCCAGCAGCCACTCGGGACAGGGGTATGAGACCCAGTACTTC	CASSHSGQGYETQYF
15	-	TRBV4-1	TRBJ2-7	-	TGCGCCAGCAGCCAAGACGAGACTAGTTTCTACGAGCAGTACTTC	CASSQDETSFYEQYF
12	-	TRBV19	TRBJ2-1	-	TGTGCCAGTAGTTCCGCCTACAATGAGCAGTTCTTC	CASSSAYNEQFF
12	-	TRBV18	TRBJ2-7	-	TGTGCCAGCTCCCCGGCCCTCCACGAGCAGTACTTC	CASSPALHEQYF
17	-	TRBV4-3	TRBJ2-2	once	TGCGCCAGCAGCCACTTGCCTAGCGTGCCGAACACCGGGGAGCTGTTTTTT	CASSHLPSVPNTGELFF
16	-	TRBV28	TRBJ2-1	-	TGTGCCAGCAGCCCTCCTTACAGGGTCTCCTACAATGAGCAGTTCTTC	CASSPPYRVSYNEQFF
13	-	TRBV29-1	TRBJ2-2	-	TGCAGCGTTGTGGCCGATAACACCGGGGAGCTGTTTTTT	CSVVADNTGELFF
13	-	TRBV27	TRBJ2-5	-	TGTGCCAGCAGCCCAACTAGTGGAGAGACCCAGTACTTC	CASSPTSGETQYF
14	-	TRBV10-3	TRBJ2-7	-	TGTGCCATCAGTCAGGCGGGGAGCTCCTACGAGCAGTACTTC	CAISQAGSSYEQYF
16	TRBD2	TRBV27	TRBJ2-1	-	TGTGCCAGCAGATCACCCTTAGCGGGAGAGTCGAATGAGCAGTTCTTC	CASRSPLAGESNEQFF
14	-	TRBV7-9	TRBJ2-7	-	TGTGCCAGCAGCGCCAGTCCCCTCCAACGCGAGCAGTACTTC	CASSASPLQREQYF
14	TRBD1	TRBV7-9	TRBJ2-7	-	TGTGCCAGCAGCCAGGGGGCAGGGCCCTACGAGCAGTACTTC	CASSQGAGPYEQYF
15	TRBD1	TRBV13	TRBJ2-7	-	TGTGCCAGCAGCGCAACGGGACAGGGTACCTACGAGCAGTACTTC	CASSATGQGTYEQYF
15	-	TRBV9	TRBJ2-1	-	TGTGCCAGCAGCGAACTTGGAGGGCCCTACAATGAGCAGTTCTTC	CASSELGGPYNEQFF
14	-	TRBV7-9	TRBJ2-5	-	TGTGCCAGCAGCTTAGCCCTCGGTGGAGAGACCCAGTACTTC	CASSLALGGETQYF
16	-	TRBV4-1	TRBJ2-5	-	TGCGCCAGCGGATTCCCGGGACACGAGGGAGTAGAGACCCAGTACTTC	CASGFPGHEGVETQYF
16	TRBD1	TRBV4-1	TRBJ2-2	-	TGCGCCAGCAGCCAGGAGACAGGGGGCGACACCGGGGAGCTGTTTTTT	CASSQETGGDTGELFF
16	-	TRBV4-3	TRBJ1-5	-	TGCGCCAGCAGCCAAGATCCGATAGGGGACGGTCAGCCCCAGCATTTT	CASSQDPIGDGQPQHF
18	-	TRBV7-6	TRBJ1-3	-	TGTGCCAGCAGCTTAACCCTCGGCGGGGGAAGGTTTGGAAACACCATATATTTT	CASSLTLGGGRFGNTIYF